One sample yielded the 9 T cell receptor beta chains listed below, sequenced in a study of blood T cell repertoires in COVID-19. TCRdb keeps only in-frame clones here, not all; method: immunoSEQ multiplex PCR. The sample contains about 250,000 clones, approximately 86% of which appear only once. Material for sequencing was PBMCs or T cells enriched from blood (not recorded which). Source of these receptors: a woman in her thirties with acute COVID-19.

This clone was seen only once. V usage is TRBV28 and J usage is TRBJ1-2; tentative D call: TRBD1 (6 bases). Germline V gene data show CDR1 as MDHEN and CDR2 as SYDVKM. Trimming stripped 7 bases from V and 5 bases from J, with 17 bases between. The CDR3 contains 14 residues. The CDR3 protein is CASTPPGTTYGYTF. Written as DNA, the CDR3 is TGTGCCAGCACCCCTCCCGGGACAACGTATGGCTACACCTTC.

The rearrangement links TRBV5-1 to TRBJ1-1; D is undetermined. With 0 bases removed from V and 4 bases from J, the gap between germline ends came to 7 bases. This CDR3 contains 13 residues. Germline CDR1 and CDR2: SGHRS and YFSETQ. Here the CDR3 DNA reads TGCGCCAGCAGCTTGGGAGGGTTCACTGAAGCTTTCTTT. This encodes CASSLGGFTEAFF.

V is TRBV19 and J is TRBJ1-5; D might be TRBD1 (5 bases). The V gene's germline CDR1 is LNHDA and CDR2 SQIVND (reference sequence). Trimming removed 5 bases at V and 1 base at J, with 12 bases between. The CDR3 is 15 amino acids. Written as DNA, the CDR3 is TGTGCCAGTAGTGTCCGGGGGAGAAGCAATCAGCCCCAGCATTTT. Translating gives CASSVRGRSNQPQHF. The full variable domain, in which reference TRBV19 and TRBJ1-5 provide the parts outside the CDR3, is DGGITQSPKYLFRKEGQNVTLSCEQNLNHDAMYWYRQDPGQGLRLIYYSQIVNDFQKGDIAEGYSVSREKKESFPLTVTSAQKNPTAFYLCASSVRGRSNQPQHFGDGTRLSIL.

V is TRBV2 and J is TRBJ1-2; 8 bases map to TRBD1. The CDR3 loop spans 14 amino acids. The V gene end was trimmed by 5 bases and the J gene end by 0 bases; junction bases not matched to a gene: 2. In germline, CDR1 is SNHLY, CDR2 FYNNEI. CDR3 sequence (DNA): TGTGCCAGCAGTCTACAGGGGGCTAACTATGGCTACACCTTC. Amino acid sequence: CASSLQGANYGYTF.

This sequence joins TRBV25-1 and TRBJ2-2; TRBD1 aligns across 11 bases. The ends lost 4 bases at V and 3 bases at J; junction bases unmatched: 7. Germline loops: CDR1 MGHDK, CDR2 SYGVNS. CDR3 length: 17 amino acids. The CDR3 DNA is TGTGCCAGCAGTGGTGGACAGGGGGCGCGGTACACCGGGGAGCTGTTTTTT. Its protein product is CASSGGQGARYTGELFF.

About this clone: One junction end disagrees with the germline gene, perhaps due to a read error. CDR3 in DNA: TGTGCTAGCAGCCCGTCGAGGGAGGGGGAGCTGTTTTTT. This encodes CASSPSREGELFF. The chain employs TRBV7-7 and TRBJ2-2, with D maybe TRBD2 (5 bases). The CDR3 is made up of 13 amino acids. CDR1 is SSHAT, CDR2 FNYEAQ, per germline (reference sequence).

This chain joins TRBV2 and TRBJ2-4; possibly TRBD1 for D (5 bases). Trimming cost V 10 bases and J 5 bases, with 12 bases left between them. Germline V gene data show CDR1 as SNHLY and CDR2 as FYNNEI. The CDR3 contains 12 residues. CDR3 loop: CATQGWENIQYF. CDR3 nucleotides: TGTGCCACTCAGGGTTGGGAAAACATTCAGTACTTC.

The rearrangement links TRBV27 to TRBJ2-1; 10 bases agree with TRBD2. The CDR3 consists of 15 residues. The V segment lost 6 bases and the J segment 0 bases; nucleotides outside the gene matches: 2. Germline values: CDR1 MNHEY, CDR2 SMNVEV (reference sequence). CDR3 loop: CASRTSGTSYNEQFF. The CDR3 DNA reads TGTGCCAGCAGAACTAGCGGGACCTCCTACAATGAGCAGTTCTTC.

This clone was observed a single time. The rearrangement joins TRBV28 to TRBJ1-1; D not certain. Germline V gene data show CDR1 as MDHEN and CDR2 as SYDVKM. The ends were cut back, 3 bases at V and 0 bases at J, with 5 bases in the middle. This CDR3 region has 13 residues. The CDR3: CASSFSVNTEAFF. DNA for the CDR3: TGTGCCAGCAGTTTTTCGGTGAACACTGAAGCTTTCTTT.